This T cell receptor beta chain was retrieved from a study of OX40 agonist ivuxolimab in advanced cancers. Study as a whole: An anti-OX40 (CD134) antibody with agonistic activity, ivuxolimab, was administered to patients. Patients were infused with ivuxolimab every 2 weeks at 0.01 to 10 mg/kg. Patients with prior anti-PD-1, anti-PD-L1 or anti-CTLA-4 therapy were eligible; approximately 40% had some.

Points from the study as a whole: Some of the lowest clonal expansion was seen in partial responders at 0.1-3.0 mg/kg.

This table comes from immunoSEQ multiplex PCR, and its TCRdb copy is limited to in-frame clones, with some not included. The table has roughly 49,000 clones, roughly 86% seen once. Comments on this clone: Its specificity is not known.

Germline V lookup: CDR1 SGDLS, CDR2 YYNGEE. V was clipped by 0 bases and J by 1 base, with 6 bases between them. This CDR3 is built from 14 residues. This chain connects TRBV9 to TRBJ2-3, with D tentatively TRBD2 (5 bases). The sample in question was CD4+ or CD8+ T cells sorted from blood, obtained in a trial of the OX40 agonist ivuxolimab. The clonotype was recovered from an adult with an advanced solid tumor such as melanoma, head and neck, liver or kidney cancer. CDR3 protein: CASSVVGGTDTQYF. The CDR3 DNA is TGTGCCAGCAGCGTAGTGGGAGGCACAGATACGCAGTATTTT. Supplemented by reference TRBV9 and TRBJ2-3, the full variable domain reads DSGVTQTPKHLITATGQRVTLRCSPRSGDLSVYWYQQSLDQGLQFLIQYYNGEERAKGNILERFSAQQFPDLHSELNLSSLELGDSALYFCASSVVGGTDTQYFGPGTRLTVL.